Here is one TCR beta chain with its context. What it binds is unknown. These data originate in a study of blood T cells in healthy people across ages. Overall study results and limits: With naive T cell percentage, TCR beta diversity showed a strong correlation.

Using a J-beta primer mix together with a sample-barcoded 5' primer, a second PCR was run for roughly 7 to 12 cycles. TCRdb re-called the 5' RACE reads with MiXCR, one entry per CDR3 protein. The table has roughly 700,000 distinct CDR3 sequences, around 25% seen once. CDR3 length equals 14 residues. With 7 bases removed from V and 3 bases from J, the gap between germline ends came to 16 bases. Germline V gene sequence: CDR1 SGHVS, CDR2 FNYEAQ. This sample was shared with a second study, whose subject was T cells of mothers and their children.

The sequenced material came from blood. This chain links TRBV7-6 with TRBJ2-7; TRBD2 is a possible D gene (7 bases). The source is a boy aged 5 to 17 in good health. The CDR3 DNA is TGTGCCAGCAAAGAAGGGGGGGCAAGCTACGAGCAGTACTTC. It translates to CASKEGGASYEQYF.